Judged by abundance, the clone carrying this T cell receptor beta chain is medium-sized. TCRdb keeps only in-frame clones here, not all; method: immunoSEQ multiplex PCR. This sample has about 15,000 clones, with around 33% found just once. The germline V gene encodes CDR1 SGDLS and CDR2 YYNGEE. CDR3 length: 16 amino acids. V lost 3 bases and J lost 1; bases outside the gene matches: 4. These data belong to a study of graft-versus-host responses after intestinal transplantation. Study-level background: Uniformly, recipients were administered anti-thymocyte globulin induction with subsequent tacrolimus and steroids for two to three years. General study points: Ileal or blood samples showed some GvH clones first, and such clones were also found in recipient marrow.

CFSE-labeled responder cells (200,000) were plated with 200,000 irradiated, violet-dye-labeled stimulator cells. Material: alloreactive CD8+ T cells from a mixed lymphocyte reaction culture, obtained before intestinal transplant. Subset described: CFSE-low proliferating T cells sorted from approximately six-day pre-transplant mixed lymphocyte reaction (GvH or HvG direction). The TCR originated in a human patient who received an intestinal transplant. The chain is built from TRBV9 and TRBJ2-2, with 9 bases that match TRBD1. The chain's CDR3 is CASSASDRGNTGELFF. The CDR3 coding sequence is TGTGCCAGCAGCGCATCGGACAGGGGGAACACCGGGGAGCTGTTTTTT.